Listed below are T cell receptor beta chains from one sample, sequenced in a study of graft-versus-host responses after intestinal transplantation. These receptors lack a known antigen. The method was immunoSEQ multiplex PCR; TCRdb's version includes in-frame clones alone and lacks a portion of them. Altogether about 88,000 clones are present, over 90% being singletons, with the ten largest covering 0.15% to 0.2%. The sequenced sample was unstimulated CD4+ T cells sorted from spleen or lymph node cells, obtained before transplant. These receptors all come from a human donor who was the organ donor for an intestinal transplant. Both conserved end residues are trimmed from each CDR3. D genes are given only for firm matches.

V,D,CDR3
TRBV5-1,-,ASSLGDTGELF
TRBV6-1,TRBD2,ATQRGGVTQY
TRBV5-1,TRBD2,ASSPNGGAVNTGELF
TRBV7-3,-,ASSLLDNSPLH
TRBV5-8,TRBD1,ASSLGLTGGTEAF
TRBV7-8,TRBD2,ASSHKKTSGGRDTQY
TRBV4-1,TRBD1,ASSLRSWDRLSNEQF
TRBV7-9,-,ASSPYGSYEQY
TRBV5-1,-,ASSYDPGDRTDTQY
TRBV19,-,ASSITRDGYQPQH
TRBV18,-,ASSPAYEQF
TRBV28,-,ASSFRFGGNYGYT
TRBV27,TRBD1,ASSFTGGTGNSPLH
TRBV6-5,-,ASRVIIQETQY
TRBV28,TRBD2,ASSPSAGLAMDTQY
TRBV5-1,-,ASSLVVAVSTDTQY